The 18 T cell receptor beta chains in this list originate from one sample, sequenced in a study of beta chain features in type 1 diabetes. Of the isolated RNA, all was reverse transcribed, and so the sequenced material was expressed TCRB transcripts. Only in-frame clones appear in the TCRdb table, and some are missing; sequencing was by immunoSEQ multiplex PCR. The table has fewer than 550,000 clones, over 9.5% seen once. Material: naive CD4+ T cells from blood. Receptors originate from a woman aged 18-35 years in good health.

This clone was counted between two and nine times. The gene calls are TRBV7-2 and TRBJ2-3, with 7 bases matching TRBD2. V was clipped by 3 bases and J by 6 bases; unmatched bases: 6. The germline V gene encodes CDR1 SGHTA and CDR2 FQGNSA. This CDR3 has 14 residues. The CDR3 is CASSLRTRRDTQYF. DNA of the CDR3: TGTGCCAGCAGCTTGCGGACTAGGAGGGATACGCAGTATTTT.

In its sample, this clone was seen once. Additional DNA sequences in this sample encode the identical CDR3. CDR3 region: CASSVAGSSDTQYF. For the CDR3, the DNA is TGTGCCAGCAGCGTAGCCGGCTCTTCAGATACGCAGTATTTT. The rearrangement joins TRBV9 to TRBJ2-3; the D is unclear. Trimming removed 0 bases at V and 4 bases at J, with 9 bases between. Germline CDR1 is SGDLS and CDR2 is YYNGEE. The CDR3 totals 14 residues.

This clone was detected only a few times. The chain employs TRBV30 and TRBJ1-5; the D is unclear. The CDR3 is 15 residues long. Trimming took off 1 base at V and 0 bases at J, with 10 bases between the two ends. Germline V gives CDR1 GTSNPN, CDR2 SVGIG (reference sequence). CDR3: CAWSAPIYSNQPQHF. In DNA, the CDR3 is TGTGCCTGGAGTGCGCCCATATATAGCAATCAGCCCCAGCATTTT.

This clone was detected only a few times. The chain carries TRBV15 and TRBJ1-4, with TRBD1 identical over 7 bases. Germline CDR1 reads LNHNV; CDR2 reads YYDKDF (reference sequence). With 3 bases clipped from V and 7 bases from J, the junction kept 11 bases outside the gene matches. The CDR3 is made up of 16 amino acids. The CDR3 region is CATSRGSSGGREKLFF. The DNA for the CDR3 is TGTGCCACCAGCAGGGGATCTTCAGGGGGGCGTGAAAAACTGTTTTTT. Complete variable domain (other parts from reference TRBV15 and TRBJ1-4): DAMVIQNPRYQVTQFGKPVTLSCSQTLNHNVMYWYQQKSSQAPKLLFHYYDKDFNNEADTPDNFQSRRPNTSFCFLDIRSPGLGDTAMYLCATSRGSSGGREKLFFGSGTQLSVL.

This clone turned up a few times. The V and J genes are TRBV15 and TRBJ2-3; either TRBD1 or TRBD2 may supply D (5 bases each). CDR3 length: 15 residues. Germline CDR1 LNHNV, CDR2 YYDKDF (reference sequence). The CDR3 DNA is TGTCGTCAGCCTCTCGGGACCAAACGCACAGATACGCAGTATTTT. This encodes CRQPLGTKRTDTQYF. Full variable domain (rest looked up from reference TRBV15 and TRBJ2-3): DAMVIQNPRYQVTQFGKPVTLSCSQTLNHNVMYWYQQKSSQAPKLLFHYYDKDFNNEADTPDNFQSRRPNTSFCFLDIRSPGLGDTAMYLCRQPLGTKRTDTQYFGPGTRLTVL.

This clone has more than one count but fewer than ten. The V call is TRBV29-1, the J call TRBJ1-2; D uncertain. The CDR3 runs 15 residues. Trimming stripped 1 base from V and 0 bases from J, with 12 bases between. CDR1 SQVTM and CDR2 ANQGSEA come from the germline V gene. This CDR3 is CSVEAGSPPNYGYTF. In DNA, the CDR3 is TGCAGCGTTGAAGCTGGGTCTCCTCCTAACTATGGCTACACCTTC.

Only a few counts were recorded for this clone. The rearrangement joins TRBV27 to TRBJ2-7, with D perhaps TRBD1 or TRBD2 (5 bases each). The CDR3 loop spans 16 amino acids. Germline lookup yields CDR1 MNHEY and CDR2 SMNVEV (reference sequence). Trimming pared 3 bases from V and 3 bases from J, leaving 18 bases between. The CDR3 spells CASSLTSEGRLYEQYF. CDR3 coding DNA: TGTGCCAGCAGTTTGACCTCAGAGGGGCGGCTCTACGAGCAGTACTTC.

This clone turned up a few times. The same CDR3 arises from other DNA sequences in this sample as well. The V and J genes are TRBV9 and TRBJ2-1, with 7 positions matching TRBD2. CDR1 is SGDLS and CDR2 is YYNGEE in the germline V gene. V gave up 0 bases and J gave up 4 bases; unmatched junction bases: 4. This CDR3 contains 15 residues. CDR3 protein: CASSVDSGTYNEQFF. The CDR3 DNA reads TGTGCCAGCAGCGTAGACAGCGGGACTTACAATGAGCAGTTCTTC.

In regard to this clone: Other DNA sequences from this sample encode an identical CDR3 as well. This chain uses TRBV7-2 with TRBJ2-5, with D hard to call. The CDR3 is 12 residues long. V was cut by 1 base and J by 5 bases, with 5 bases left in between. Germline V gene data show CDR1 as SGHTA and CDR2 as FQGNSA. CDR3: CASSLGWETQYF. CDR3 sequence (DNA): TGTGCCAGCAGCTTAGGATGGGAGACCCAGTACTTC.

This clone has only a few counts. This chain connects TRBV5-4 to TRBJ2-3; D possibly uses TRBD1 or TRBD2 (6 bases each). Trimming shortened V by 6 bases and J by 1 base, and 12 bases separated the two germline ends. The germline V gene has CDR1 SGHNT and CDR2 YYREEE (reference sequence). The CDR3 contains 14 residues. CDR3 protein: CASNPRGGTDTQYF. As DNA, the CDR3 is TGTGCCAGCAACCCGAGGGGGGGCACAGATACGCAGTATTTT.

There are a few counts of this clone. The chain uses TRBV7-9 and TRBJ2-5; tentative D call: TRBD2 (6 bases). Looked up from germline, CDR1 is SEHNR and CDR2 is FQNEAQ (reference sequence). This CDR3 region has 13 residues. V was clipped by 3 bases and J by 4 bases, with 9 bases between them. The CDR3 region has the DNA TGTGCCAGCAGCTTGAAGGAGGGAGAGACCCAGTACTTC. Protein: CASSLKEGETQYF.

This clone was observed a few times. The chain uses TRBV11-2 and TRBJ1-1; D gene ambiguous. From germline, CDR1 is SGHAT and CDR2 FQNNGV. This CDR3 region has 13 residues. Trimming took 3 bases from V and 4 from J, leaving 9 bases between them. CDR3 residues: CASSFLGSTEAFF. The CDR3 DNA reads TGTGCCAGCAGCTTCCTGGGGAGCACTGAAGCTTTCTTT.

The chain joins TRBV7-2 to TRBJ1-6; D is uncertain. The CDR3 consists of 12 residues. Trimming took 0 bases from V and 8 from J, leaving 2 bases between them. Germline V CDR1 and CDR2: SGHTA, FQGNSA. The CDR3 DNA is TGTGCCAGCAGCTTAGCGTATTCACCCCTCCACTTT. Its translation: CASSLAYSPLHF.

The J gene is TRBJ2-2, the V gene TRBV29-1; D is uncertain. CDR3 length equals 14 residues. V was trimmed by 4 bases and J by 1 base, leaving 10 bases between them. Germline values: CDR1 SQVTM, CDR2 ANQGSEA. The CDR3 DNA reads as TGCAGCGTTGCGGTTAGCTTGAACACCGGGGAGCTGTTTTTT. This encodes CSVAVSLNTGELFF.

DNA for the CDR3: TGCGCCAGCGCCCCCCACAGTAGCAATTCACCCCTCCACTTT. This encodes CASAPHSSNSPLHF. The J gene is TRBJ1-6, the V gene TRBV5-1; D is ambiguous. The CDR3 contains 14 residues. The germline V gene has CDR1 SGHRS and CDR2 YFSETQ. The V and J ends lost 7 bases and 7 bases respectively, with 15 bases between them.

The V and J genes are TRBV4-1 and TRBJ2-4; tentatively, D is TRBD1 or TRBD2 (5 bases each). V was clipped by 5 bases and J by 7 bases, with 21 bases between them. This CDR3 contains 16 residues. The germline V gene encodes CDR1 MGHRA and CDR2 YSYEKL. CDR3 in amino acids: CASSSRREGTWNIQYF. CDR3 nucleotides: TGCGCCAGCAGCTCCCGGCGAGAGGGGACGTGGAACATTCAGTACTTC.

J is TRBJ1-5 and V is TRBV27; the match to TRBD1 covers 8 bases. Germline loops: CDR1 MNHEY, CDR2 SMNVEV (reference sequence). V shed 1 base, J shed 2 bases, and the junction held 7 bases outside the gene matches. The length of the CDR3 is 17 residues. This chain's CDR3 is CASSLYRDRGGNQPQHF. The CDR3 region has the DNA TGTGCCAGCAGTTTATACCGAGACAGGGGTGGCAATCAGCCCCAGCATTTT.

This chain joins TRBV4-2 and TRBJ1-5; tentative D call: TRBD1 (6 bases). Germline lookup yields CDR1 LGHNA and CDR2 YNFKEQ. CDR3 length equals 16 residues. V was pared by 0 bases and J by 5 bases, with 14 bases between. CDR3: CASSQDLDRPDQPQHF. Here the CDR3 DNA reads TGTGCCAGCAGCCAAGATCTTGACAGGCCCGATCAGCCCCAGCATTTT.